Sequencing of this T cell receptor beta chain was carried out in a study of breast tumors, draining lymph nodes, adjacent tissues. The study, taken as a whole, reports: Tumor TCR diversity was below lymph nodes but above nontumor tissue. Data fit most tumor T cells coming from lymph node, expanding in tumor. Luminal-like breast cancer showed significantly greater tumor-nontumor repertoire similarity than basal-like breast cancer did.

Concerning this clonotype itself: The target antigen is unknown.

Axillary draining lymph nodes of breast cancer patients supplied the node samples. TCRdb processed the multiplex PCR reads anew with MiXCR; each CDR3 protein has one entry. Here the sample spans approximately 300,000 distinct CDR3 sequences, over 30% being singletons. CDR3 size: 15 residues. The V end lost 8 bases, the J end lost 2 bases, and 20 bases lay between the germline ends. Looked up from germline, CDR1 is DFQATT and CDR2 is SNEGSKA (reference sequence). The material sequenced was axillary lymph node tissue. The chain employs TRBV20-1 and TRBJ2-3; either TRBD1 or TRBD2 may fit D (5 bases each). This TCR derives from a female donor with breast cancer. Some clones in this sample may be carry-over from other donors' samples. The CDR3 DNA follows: TGCAGTACCCCCGGCCGGGGCTGGGACACAGATACGCAGTATTTT. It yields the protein CSTPGRGWDTDTQYF.